The rows below give T cell receptor beta chains drawn from one sample of a study of regulatory T cells in long-lasting Graves disease. From the multiplex PCR reads, TCRdb called clonotypes with MiXCR, one entry per CDR3 protein. The sample contains hundreds of thousands of distinct CDR3 sequences, less than 25% of which appear only once. The sequences come from peripheral blood mononuclear cells (PBMCs), collected when the disease was refractory, from a patient treated with antithyroid drugs. These receptors originate from a female donor with Graves disease. The CDR3 runs from the conserved cysteine through the conserved F or W. Clone size, where shown, is once, few, many, or a class for clones that have expanded.

j_call v_call clone_size cdr3_aa
TRBJ1-5 TRBV20-1 - CSASTRRGQGSNQPQHF
TRBJ2-2 TRBV20-1 few CSARDWAGGLAGELFF
TRBJ1-4 TRBV28 - CASGYRGEKLFF
TRBJ2-7 TRBV29-1 many CSVGVGYEQYF
TRBJ1-5 TRBV6-5 many CASSWTGLNQPQHF
TRBJ2-5 TRBV24-1 - CATSDLDDLETQYF
TRBJ1-2 TRBV9 - CASSVAQREAAYGYTF
TRBJ1-5 TRBV7-2 many CASSLVQGDQPQHF
TRBJ1-5 TRBV6-2/TRBV6-3 many CASSSIDQPQHF
TRBJ2-7 TRBV11-2 many CASSLGGGLANYEQYF
TRBJ2-5 TRBV30 - CAWSSGFQETQYF
TRBJ2-1 TRBV6-1 - CASSGPSGSIGDEQFF
TRBJ2-1 TRBV28 many CASSPWTSGSHEQFF
TRBJ2-5 TRBV5-4 many CASSSPSEQETQYF
TRBJ2-7 TRBV7-8 many CASSLALRGQGKDEQYF
TRBJ1-2 TRBV13 many CASSPLGQGLDGYTF
TRBJ1-4 TRBV7-9 - CASSTGARPMEKLFF
TRBJ2-7 TRBV4-3 - CASSQRQGYEQYF
TRBJ1-2 TRBV29-1 many CSVDTGYHGYTF
TRBJ1-2 TRBV11-2 many CASSAEGGGYTF
TRBJ1-1 TRBV10-2 many CASSDPGQGLGTEAFF
TRBJ2-2 TRBV12-3/TRBV12-4 - CASSFSRGGTGELFF
TRBJ2-2 TRBV30 many CASTGGTGELFF
TRBJ1-1 TRBV4-1 - CASSQGTGGRGTEAFF
TRBJ1-1 TRBV16 - CASSHRNTEALF
TRBJ1-1 TRBV27 many CASSRGNLNTEAFF
TRBJ1-5 TRBV19 - CASRSNFNQPQHF
TRBJ1-6 TRBV6-5 - CASSYYATGPNSPLHF
TRBJ2-5 TRBV5-1 - CASSSVRGLETQYF
TRBJ1-5 TRBV30 few CACAGLGQMNQPQHF
TRBJ1-6 TRBV20-1 - CSARQDEGGPYNSPLHF
TRBJ1-5 TRBV5-1 few CASRGEGYNQPQHF
TRBJ1-2 TRBV9 many CASSVGGGGYTF
TRBJ2-7 TRBV4-1 many CASSQDWLGEYEQYF
TRBJ2-7 TRBV10-1 few CASSDFSYEQYF
TRBJ2-7 TRBV5-1 - CASSLVGGSGSYEQYF
TRBJ1-1 TRBV25-1 few CASSEGPGRSKAFF
TRBJ2-2 TRBV12-3/TRBV12-4 many CASTTWLATNTGELFF
TRBJ2-7 TRBV20-1 many CSASRDSRSYEQYF
TRBJ2-1 TRBV12-3/TRBV12-4 - CASSKGFKGSNEQFF
TRBJ1-2 TRBV29-1 few CSVESPGQPTFGRGYTF
TRBJ2-7 TRBV9 few CASSVDGSGILYEQYF
TRBJ1-3 TRBV2 few CASGPGLSYSSGNTIYF